These T cell receptor beta chains were read from a single sample in a study of shared clonotypes between healthy human individuals. This table comes from immunoSEQ multiplex PCR, and its TCRdb copy is limited to in-frame clones, with some not included. Of 2 million to 2.5 million clones in the sample, approximately 95% were seen once. The sequenced material came from naive CD4+ T cells from PBMCs. These receptors were collected from a man aged 18-30 years in good health. Some clones in this sample may be carry-over from other donors' samples. Both conserved end residues are part of each CDR3. D genes are given only for firm matches. Rows may omit the clone size; those that give it use once, few, many or a size class.

v_call: TRBV10-3; d_call: .; cdr3_length: 15; clone_size: .; j_call: TRBJ2-1; cdr3_nt: TGTGCCATCAGTGCGGCGGGACCCCTTTACAATGAGCAGTTCTTC; cdr3_aa: CAISAAGPLYNEQFF
v_call: TRBV7-8; d_call: .; cdr3_length: 14; clone_size: .; j_call: TRBJ2-2; cdr3_nt: TGTGCCAGCAGCTTAAACGGGAGACCCGGGGAGCTGTTTTTT; cdr3_aa: CASSLNGRPGELFF
v_call: TRBV6-6; d_call: TRBD1; cdr3_length: 12; clone_size: .; j_call: TRBJ2-7; cdr3_nt: TGTGCCAGCAGTTACCCAGGGGGCGAGCAGTACTTC; cdr3_aa: CASSYPGGEQYF
v_call: TRBV30; d_call: .; cdr3_length: 14; clone_size: .; j_call: TRBJ2-1; cdr3_nt: TGTGCCTGCAGGGGGGACTATCACTACAATGAGCAGTTCTTC; cdr3_aa: CACRGDYHYNEQFF
v_call: TRBV13; d_call: .; cdr3_length: 19; clone_size: .; j_call: TRBJ2-3; cdr3_nt: TGTGCCAGCAGCCTATGGGCCATCCGGGACCTTGCTAGCACAGATACGCAGTATTTT; cdr3_aa: CASSLWAIRDLASTDTQYF
v_call: TRBV5-1; d_call: .; cdr3_length: 12; clone_size: .; j_call: TRBJ1-1; cdr3_nt: TGCGCCAGCGCGAGAGGGAACACTGAAGCTTTCTTT; cdr3_aa: CASARGNTEAFF
v_call: TRBV5-1; d_call: .; cdr3_length: 15; clone_size: .; j_call: TRBJ2-3; cdr3_nt: TGCGCCAGCAGCGCGGGTTTCACGGCCACAGATACGCAGTATTTT; cdr3_aa: CASSAGFTATDTQYF
v_call: TRBV5-1; d_call: TRBD1; cdr3_length: 11; clone_size: .; j_call: TRBJ1-2; cdr3_nt: TGCGCCAGCAGCTTGGACAGGGGGCGAACCTTC; cdr3_aa: CASSLDRGRTF
v_call: TRBV5-5; d_call: TRBD2; cdr3_length: 17; clone_size: .; j_call: TRBJ2-1; cdr3_nt: TGTGCCAGCAGCCTAACGAGGACTAGCGGGAGCTACAATGAGCAGTTCTTC; cdr3_aa: CASSLTRTSGSYNEQFF
v_call: TRBV7-9; d_call: TRBD2; cdr3_length: 17; clone_size: .; j_call: TRBJ2-7; cdr3_nt: TGTGCCAGCAGCTTAGCGCGTGGCGGGAGGGCCGCCTTTGAGCAGTACTTC; cdr3_aa: CASSLARGGRAAFEQYF
v_call: TRBV5-1; d_call: TRBD2; cdr3_length: 20; clone_size: once; j_call: TRBJ2-5; cdr3_nt: TGCGCCAGCAGCTTGGATACTCTGGCGGGAGGGCCTGGTTTTGGAGAGACCCAGTACTTC; cdr3_aa: CASSLDTLAGGPGFGETQYF
v_call: TRBV19; d_call: .; cdr3_length: 14; clone_size: .; j_call: TRBJ1-1; cdr3_nt: TGTGCCAGCAGAAAACAGGGTGGGGTAGTGGTGACTTTCTTT; cdr3_aa: CASRKQGGVVVTFF
v_call: TRBV20-1; d_call: .; cdr3_length: 10; clone_size: .; j_call: TRBJ2-3; cdr3_nt: TGCAGTGCTGGAGGAGATACGCAGTATTTT; cdr3_aa: CSAGGDTQYF
v_call: TRBV4-1; d_call: TRBD1; cdr3_length: 17; clone_size: .; j_call: TRBJ1-5; cdr3_nt: TGCGCCAGCAGCCAAGATCTGGACAGGGGGAGGTATCAGCCCCAGCATTTT; cdr3_aa: CASSQDLDRGRYQPQHF
v_call: TRBV7-9; d_call: TRBD2; cdr3_length: 16; clone_size: .; j_call: TRBJ2-5; cdr3_nt: TGTGCCAGCAGCTTAGCGCAGGGACTAGCGGGAGAGACCCAGTACTTC; cdr3_aa: CASSLAQGLAGETQYF
v_call: TRBV5-1; d_call: .; cdr3_length: 13; clone_size: once; j_call: TRBJ2-1; cdr3_nt: TGCGCCAGCAGCTTGTTTGGGGTCAATGAGCAGTTCTTC; cdr3_aa: CASSLFGVNEQFF
v_call: TRBV10-3; d_call: .; cdr3_length: 13; clone_size: .; j_call: TRBJ1-4; cdr3_nt: TGTGCCATCAGTCGGGACGCTAATGAAAAACTGTTTTTT; cdr3_aa: CAISRDANEKLFF
v_call: TRBV29-1; d_call: TRBD2; cdr3_length: 15; clone_size: .; j_call: TRBJ2-7; cdr3_nt: TGCAGCGTTGTAGGTACGGCTAGCGGGAGCCACGAGCAGTACTTC; cdr3_aa: CSVVGTASGSHEQYF
v_call: TRBV5-4; d_call: TRBD2; cdr3_length: 17; clone_size: .; j_call: TRBJ2-3; cdr3_nt: TGTGCCAGCAGCTTAACCGGACTAGCGGGAGCTTGGAATACGCAGTATTTT; cdr3_aa: CASSLTGLAGAWNTQYF
v_call: TRBV28; d_call: TRBD2; cdr3_length: 18; clone_size: .; j_call: TRBJ2-3; cdr3_nt: TGTGCCAGCACCCAACGGACTAGCGGGAGGATGGTCGCTAATACGCAGTATTTT; cdr3_aa: CASTQRTSGRMVANTQYF
v_call: TRBV30; d_call: .; cdr3_length: 14; clone_size: .; j_call: TRBJ1-2; cdr3_nt: TGTGCCTGCCCGGGGGCTAAGAGGAACTATGGCTACACCTTC; cdr3_aa: CACPGAKRNYGYTF